The 9 T cell receptor beta chains in this list originate from one sample, sequenced in a study of shared clonotypes between healthy human individuals. CD8 cells classed as naive were CD45RO-negative and positively selected for CCR7, excluding terminally differentiated effector memory CD45RA+ cells. Data came from immunoSEQ multiplex PCR; TCRdb stores just in-frame clones and leaves some out. Among about 2 million clones listed, just under 95% were seen once. Material for sequencing was naive CD8+ T cells sorted from blood. Receptors were obtained from a man aged 18 to 29 in good health.

The V gene is TRBV28, the J gene TRBJ1-3; D remains unclear. Germline values: CDR1 MDHEN, CDR2 SYDVKM. The CDR3 is 16 amino acids. Trimming removed 7 bases at V and 0 bases at J, with 16 bases between. CDR3 sequence (DNA): TGTGCCAGCACTCTCAAAAGACTGCTCTCTGGAAACACCATATATTTT. This translates into CASTLKRLLSGNTIYF.

The chain carries TRBV10-2 and TRBJ1-6; D uncertain. V gave up 6 bases and J gave up 0 bases, with 12 bases separating them. Germline CDR1 WSHSY, CDR2 SAAADI. There are 16 residues in the CDR3. CDR3 coding DNA: TGCGCCAGCAGCGCAGATACGGACTCCTATAATTCACCCCTCCACTTT. Its translation is CASSADTDSYNSPLHF.

As concerns this clone: The same CDR3 arises from other DNA sequences in this sample as well. The chain links TRBV19 to TRBJ2-3; no clear D. Germline loops: CDR1 LNHDA, CDR2 SQIVND (reference sequence). V dropped 1 base and J dropped 0 bases, with 5 bases sitting between them. The CDR3 spans 14 residues. The CDR3 DNA follows: TGTGCCAGTAGTATAGGCGGAAGCACAGATACGCAGTATTTT. Its protein is CASSIGGSTDTQYF. The whole variable domain, remainder taken from reference TRBV19 and TRBJ2-3, is DGGITQSPKYLFRKEGQNVTLSCEQNLNHDAMYWYRQDPGQGLRLIYYSQIVNDFQKGDIAEGYSVSREKKESFPLTVTSAQKNPTAFYLCASSIGGSTDTQYFGPGTRLTVL.

The V and J genes are TRBV30 and TRBJ2-7, with 7 bases aligning to TRBD2. CDR3 length: 14 amino acids. The J segment lost 2 bases and the V segment lost 1 base, leaving 5 bases of the junction unmatched. The V gene's germline CDR1 is GTSNPN and CDR2 SVGIG (reference sequence). The CDR3 region has the DNA TGTGCCTGGAGTGGGACTAGTGTCACCTACGAGCAGTACTTC. This gives the protein CAWSGTSVTYEQYF.

The V call is TRBV9, the J call TRBJ2-2; no clear D gene. CDR1 and CDR2 from the germline V gene are SGDLS and YYNGEE. Trimming stripped 2 bases from V and 3 bases from J, with 8 bases between. There are 14 residues in the CDR3. The CDR3 protein is CASSVYQHTGELFF. DNA of the CDR3: TGTGCCAGCAGCGTGTACCAGCACACCGGGGAGCTGTTTTTT.

The chain combines TRBV4-1 with TRBJ2-5; no clear D. V lost 0 bases and J lost 4, with 9 bases in between. Germline assignment: CDR1 MGHRA and CDR2 YSYEKL. The CDR3 is made up of 14 amino acids. CDR3 nucleotide sequence: TGCGCCAGCAGCCAAGATAGGTTCCGAGAGACCCAGTACTTC. It translates to CASSQDRFRETQYF.

Worth noting for this clone: Other DNA sequences in this specimen translate into the identical CDR3. The rearrangement uses TRBV28 and TRBJ2-7; perhaps D is TRBD1 or TRBD2 (5 bases each). CDR3 length: 13 amino acids. Trimming shortened V by 8 bases and J by 2 bases, and 13 bases separated the two germline ends. Germline V gene lookup returns CDR1 MDHEN and CDR2 SYDVKM. CDR3 region: CASRGQGAYEQYF. The CDR3, as DNA: TGTGCCAGCCGGGGTCAGGGCGCCTACGAGCAGTACTTC.

In its sample, this clone was seen once. The V and J genes are TRBV4-3 and TRBJ2-7; D perhaps matches TRBD2 (5 bases). Trimming took off 4 bases at V and 3 bases at J, with 13 bases between the two ends. The CDR3 loop spans 14 amino acids. Germline V CDR1 and CDR2: LGHNA, YSLEER. CDR3 nucleotide sequence: TGCGCCAGCAGCCCTGGACTTATGATCTACGAGCAGTACTTC. Its translation: CASSPGLMIYEQYF.

The V and J genes are TRBV11-3 and TRBJ2-7; D uncertain. Trimming took off 1 base at V and 2 bases at J, with 12 bases between the two ends. Per germline, CDR1 SGHNT and CDR2 YENEEA. The CDR3 is 15 residues long. The CDR3 DNA follows: TGTGCCAGCAGCTTAGGCTGGGAAGCGACCTACGAGCAGTACTTC. Its translation is CASSLGWEATYEQYF. Full variable domain (remainder filled in from reference TRBV11-3 and TRBJ2-7): EAGVVQSPRYKIIEKKQPVAFWCNPISGHNTLYWYLQNLGQGPELLIRYENEEAVDDSQLPKDRFSAERLKGVDSTLKIQPAELGDSAVYLCASSLGWEATYEQYFGPGTRLTVT.